These 30 T cell receptor beta chains were all obtained from the same sample, sequenced in a study of T cell responses to AZD1222 COVID-19 vaccine. The data were produced by immunoSEQ multiplex PCR, yet TCRdb's version contains in-frame clones alone and is incomplete. The sample consists of roughly 75,000 clones, 84% of them appearing once. The sample was peripheral blood, taken on day 0 of AZD1222 vaccination. Receptor source: an adult in good health.

V gene TRBV5-1 combines with J gene TRBJ1-1; 8 bases line up with TRBD1. Per germline, CDR1 SGHRS and CDR2 YFSETQ. The trim removed 4 bases at V and 3 bases at J, leaving 8 bases unmatched. This CDR3 region has 15 residues. The CDR3 reads CASSASGTGHTEAFF. CDR3 bases: TGCGCCAGCAGCGCCTCCGGGACAGGTCACACTGAAGCTTTCTTT.

The V call is TRBV5-8, the J call TRBJ2-5; no firm D call. Looked up from germline, CDR1 is SGHTS and CDR2 is YDEGEE. The CDR3 extends over 14 amino acids. Deletions cut 1 base from V and 2 bases from J, with 9 bases between. CDR3 protein: CASSLLAEQETQYF. The CDR3 DNA reads as TGTGCCAGCAGCTTGCTGGCAGAACAAGAGACCCAGTACTTC.

This chain connects TRBV7-8 to TRBJ2-5; 8 bases map to TRBD2. The CDR3 has 17 residues. CDR1 is SGHVS and CDR2 is FQNEAQ in the germline V gene. V was clipped by 2 bases and J by 2 bases; unmatched bases: 10. CDR3 DNA sequence: TGTGCCAGCAGCTTAAAGGCGGGAACTAGCGGACAAGAGACCCAGTACTTC. This sequence encodes CASSLKAGTSGQETQYF.

This rearrangement joins TRBV6-1 to TRBJ2-2, with 10 bases lining up with TRBD1. Germline lookup yields CDR1 MNHNS and CDR2 SASEGT. Germline trimming cut 2 bases from V and 4 bases from J; bases unmatched to any gene: 4. The CDR3 runs 16 residues. CDR3 loop: CASSEFWTGGTGELFF. The CDR3 DNA reads TGTGCCAGCAGTGAATTTTGGACAGGGGGCACCGGGGAGCTGTTTTTT.

This clone was counted once. The rearrangement uses TRBV2 and TRBJ1-2; the match to TRBD1 covers 8 bases. The germline V gene has CDR1 SNHLY and CDR2 FYNNEI. V dropped 11 bases and J dropped 6; count of bases not matched to a gene: 11. This CDR3 region has 13 residues. The CDR3 loop reads CAGYRQGTDGYTF. DNA for the CDR3: TGTGCCGGCTACCGACAGGGGACGGATGGCTACACCTTC.

V usage is TRBV2 and J usage is TRBJ1-2; D remains ambiguous. V was clipped by 5 bases and J by 6 bases, with 13 bases between them. The V gene's germline CDR1 is SNHLY and CDR2 FYNNEI. CDR3 length: 13 residues. The CDR3 DNA reads as TGTGCCAGCAGTCGTGGGGTAGCTGATGGCTACACCTTC. This codes for CASSRGVADGYTF.

The gene calls are TRBV28 and TRBJ1-2, with unresolved D. The CDR3 length is 12 residues. The ends were cut back, 6 bases at V and 8 bases at J, with 13 bases in the middle. Germline lookup yields CDR1 MDHEN and CDR2 SYDVKM. CDR3 coding DNA: TGTGCCAGCAGCCTTGGGTCTGGCGGCTACACCTTC. Amino acid sequence: CASSLGSGGYTF.

V gene TRBV15 combines with J gene TRBJ1-6, with TRBD1 as a possible D gene (6 bases). The germline gives CDR1 LNHNV, CDR2 YYDKDF (reference sequence). The CDR3 contains 14 residues. The ends were cut back, 0 bases at V and 11 bases at J, with 11 bases in the middle. The CDR3 nucleotides are TGTGCCACCAGCAGAGATAGCAGGGGAACACCCCTCCACTTT. Its translation is CATSRDSRGTPLHF. Filled out from reference TRBV15 and TRBJ1-6, the complete variable domain reads DAMVIQNPRYQVTQFGKPVTLSCSQTLNHNVMYWYQQKSSQAPKLLFHYYDKDFNNEADTPDNFQSRRPNTSFCFLDIRSPGLGDTAMYLCATSRDSRGTPLHFGNGTRLTVT.

Written as DNA, the CDR3 is TGTGCCAGCAGCGAACGGACAGGCGCACTCTATGGCTACACCTTC. Protein: CASSERTGALYGYTF. The V and J genes are TRBV7-2 and TRBJ1-2, with 7 positions matching TRBD1. Trimming removed 5 bases from V and 4 bases from J; junction bases left unmatched: 10. The germline V gene has CDR1 SGHTA and CDR2 FQGNSA. The CDR3 length is 15 residues.

The chain uses TRBV7-8 and TRBJ1-5; D unresolved. The V gene's germline CDR1 is SGHVS and CDR2 FQNEAQ. V lost 1 base to trimming and J lost 12 bases, with 13 bases between them. CDR3 size: 13 residues. The CDR3 region is CASSLEAGFYQHF. For the CDR3, the DNA is TGTGCCAGCAGCTTAGAAGCGGGATTCTACCAGCATTTT. The variable domain in full, completed from reference TRBV7-8 and TRBJ1-5, reads GAGVSQSPRYKVAKRGQDVALRCDPISGHVSLFWYQQALGQGPEFLTYFQNEAQLDKSGLPSDRFFAERPEGSVSTLKIQRTQQEDSAVYLCASSLEAGFYQHFGDGTRLSIL.

This sequence joins TRBV19 and TRBJ1-2; D remains ambiguous. Deletions cut 3 bases from V and 1 base from J, with 9 bases between. Germline lookup yields CDR1 LNHDA and CDR2 SQIVND (reference sequence). The CDR3 is made up of 14 amino acids. CDR3 in DNA: TGTGCCAGTAGTATGGGTTGGATTAACTATGGCTACACCTTC. Translation gives CASSMGWINYGYTF.

The chain joins TRBV7-2 to TRBJ1-3; possible D gene TRBD1, 5 bases. In germline, CDR1 is SGHTA, CDR2 FQGNSA. This CDR3 is 18 amino acids long. With 5 bases removed from V and 4 bases from J, the gap between germline ends came to 24 bases. The CDR3 nucleotides read TGTGCCAGCAGCCCCAGATGGGCAGGGCTTACATTCGGAAACACCATATATTTT. Encoded protein: CASSPRWAGLTFGNTIYF.

V and J are TRBV20-1 and TRBJ2-5; no clear D. Germline CDR1 is DFQATT and CDR2 is SNEGSKA (reference sequence). The CDR3 runs to 12 residues. V lost 3 bases and J 4 bases, leaving 9 bases between the germline ends. The CDR3 loop is CSASLDLETQYF. Here the CDR3 DNA reads TGCAGTGCTAGTTTAGATCTAGAGACCCAGTACTTC.

The chain links TRBV7-2 to TRBJ2-5, with D perhaps matching TRBD1 (5 bases). The CDR3 covers 16 residues. V was trimmed by 4 bases and J by 3 bases, leaving 18 bases between them. The germline V gene has CDR1 SGHTA and CDR2 FQGNSA. CDR3 protein: CASSSGFRGSEETQYF. For the CDR3, the DNA is TGTGCCAGCAGCTCTGGTTTTAGGGGAAGCGAAGAGACCCAGTACTTC.

The chain is built from TRBV15 and TRBJ2-7, with D perhaps matching TRBD1 or TRBD2 (5 bases each). Trimming shortened V by 3 bases and J by 4 bases, and 13 bases separated the two germline ends. Germline lookup yields CDR1 LNHNV and CDR2 YYDKDF (reference sequence). CDR3 length: 14 residues. DNA for the CDR3: TGTGCCACCAGCAGGGACTTAGGGGCATACGAGCAGTACTTC. Translation gives CATSRDLGAYEQYF.

The rearrangement links TRBV2 to TRBJ1-5, with 7 bases matching TRBD1. CDR3 size: 16 residues. After removal of 6 bases from V and 0 bases from J, the junction contained 8 bases not matched to a gene. Germline values: CDR1 SNHLY, CDR2 FYNNEI. DNA for the CDR3: TGTGCCAGCAGCTTCTTGGGACAGATTAGCAATCAGCCCCAGCATTTT. Residues: CASSFLGQISNQPQHF. Complete variable domain (other parts from reference TRBV2 and TRBJ1-5): EPEVTQTPSHQVTQMGQEVILRCVPISNHLYFYWYRQILGQKVEFLVSFYNNEISEKSEIFDDQFSVERPDGSNFTLKIRSTKLEDSAMYFCASSFLGQISNQPQHFGDGTRLSIL.

The V gene is TRBV7-6, the J gene TRBJ2-7; D unclear. The CDR3 runs to 14 residues. V was pared by 1 base and J by 4 bases, with 11 bases between. Per germline, CDR1 SGHVS and CDR2 FNYEAQ. Written as DNA, the CDR3 is TGTGCCAGCAGCTTAGGTCAACTCCATTACGAGCAGTACTTC. Its translation is CASSLGQLHYEQYF.

The gene calls are TRBV10-1 and TRBJ1-1; 9 bases agree with TRBD1. CDR1 and CDR2 from the germline V gene are WNHNN and SYGVQD (reference sequence). The junction had 8 bases not matched to a gene; V was cut back by 2 bases and J by 4 bases. This CDR3 is built from 16 residues. CDR3 DNA: TGCGCCAGCAGTGAGACGACAGGGGGGCTCGGCACTGAAGCTTTCTTT. It yields the protein CASSETTGGLGTEAFF.

The V gene is TRBV29-1, the J gene TRBJ1-1; D is unresolved. The CDR3 length is 13 residues. Trimming took off 4 bases at V and 5 bases at J, with 14 bases between the two ends. CDR1 SQVTM and CDR2 ANQGSEA come from the germline V gene. CDR3 in DNA: TGCAGCGTTGTTTCTGCAGGTAGTACTGAAGCTTTCTTT. Translated: CSVVSAGSTEAFF.

The chain joins TRBV12-3 or TRBV12-4 to TRBJ1-2, with a tentative D call TRBD1 (6 bases). This CDR3 spans 13 amino acids. The V gene lost 2 bases and the J gene lost 8 bases, with 12 bases spanning the gap. In DNA form, the CDR3 reads TGTGCCAGCAGTTTAAGGGGGGCTATGGGCTACACCTTC. Its protein is CASSLRGAMGYTF.

This chain links TRBV7-2 with TRBJ2-5; TRBD2 is a possible D gene (7 bases). Germline V gene data show CDR1 as SGHTA and CDR2 as FQGNSA. V dropped 6 bases and J dropped 5 bases, with 16 bases sitting between them. CDR3 length: 14 residues. The CDR3 coding sequence is TGTGCCAGCAGACAAGAGGGGGGGAGCGAGACCCAGTACTTC. This sequence encodes CASRQEGGSETQYF.

J is TRBJ1-5 and V is TRBV3-1 (or the pseudogene TRBV3-2); TRBD1 might be the D (6 bases). The CDR3 contains 14 residues. With 4 bases removed from V and 4 bases from J, the gap between germline ends came to 11 bases. CDR1 LGHDT and CDR2 YNNKEL come from the germline V gene (reference sequence). As DNA, the CDR3 is TGTGCCAGCAGCCTGAACAGGGTAAATCAGCCCCAGCATTTT. Its protein product is CASSLNRVNQPQHF.

V gene TRBV2 combines with J gene TRBJ1-2; a possible D gene is TRBD1 (6 bases). In germline, CDR1 is SNHLY, CDR2 FYNNEI. V lost 5 bases to trimming and J lost 0 bases, with 19 bases between them. The CDR3 has 17 amino acids. DNA of the CDR3: TGTGCCAGCAGTAAACAGGGCTCCGGGGGTTCTAACTATGGCTACACCTTC. The encoded protein is CASSKQGSGGSNYGYTF.

This chain links TRBV6-1 with TRBJ2-7, with D perhaps assigned TRBD1 or TRBD2 (5 bases each). There are 15 residues in the CDR3. CDR1 MNHNS and CDR2 SASEGT come from the germline V gene. Trimming cost V 2 bases and J 3 bases, with 14 bases left between them. The CDR3 is CASSEMRGRGYEQYF. The CDR3, as DNA: TGTGCCAGCAGTGAAATGAGGGGACGAGGCTACGAGCAGTACTTC.

The chain joins TRBV3-1 (or the pseudogene TRBV3-2) to TRBJ2-7, with 10 bases identical to TRBD1. There are 15 residues in the CDR3. Trimming took 1 base from V and 4 from J; bases not matched to a gene: 4. From germline, CDR1 is LGHDT and CDR2 YNNKEL (reference sequence). The CDR3 protein is CASSQVGTGVYEQYF. DNA for the CDR3: TGTGCCAGCAGCCAAGTCGGGACAGGGGTATACGAGCAGTACTTC.

The chain recombines TRBV5-4 with TRBJ1-2; D remains ambiguous. From germline, CDR1 is SGHNT and CDR2 YYREEE (reference sequence). There are 13 residues in the CDR3. Trimming took 1 base from V and 9 from J, leaving 13 bases between them. CDR3 nucleotide sequence: TGTGCCAGCAGCTTGACTCCAGCTCCAAGCTACACCTTC. Translating gives CASSLTPAPSYTF. Full variable domain (remainder filled in from reference TRBV5-4 and TRBJ1-2): ETGVTQSPTHLIKTRGQQVTLRCSSQSGHNTVSWYQQALGQGPQFIFQYYREEENGRGNFPPRFSGLQFPNYSSELNVNALELDDSALYLCASSLTPAPSYTFGSGTRLTVV.

The chain is built from TRBV5-1 and TRBJ1-1, with 9 bases identical to TRBD1. The CDR3 runs 13 residues. Trimming removed 4 bases from V and 9 bases from J; junction bases left unmatched: 7. Germline V gives CDR1 SGHRS, CDR2 YFSETQ. CDR3 DNA sequence: TGCGCCAGCAGCGGGACAGGGATCGGTAAAGCTTTCTTT. This sequence encodes CASSGTGIGKAFF.

This clone was counted between two and nine times. The chain combines TRBV5-6 with TRBJ1-6; no reliable D call. Trimming left V 2 bases short and J 7 bases short, with 10 bases between. Per germline, CDR1 SGHDT and CDR2 YYEEEE. This CDR3 comprises 14 residues. The CDR3 spells CASSFGWGNSPLHF. CDR3 nucleotide sequence: TGTGCCAGCAGCTTTGGATGGGGAAATTCACCCCTCCACTTT.

This sequence joins TRBV5-1 and TRBJ1-1, with D maybe TRBD1 (5 bases). This CDR3 is built from 14 residues. The V end was cut by 3 bases, the J end by 1 base, with 10 bases between. Germline CDR1 is SGHRS and CDR2 is YFSETQ. The CDR3 region has the DNA TGCGCCAGCAGCTCGCAGGGTACGAACACTGAAGCTTTCTTT. Translation: CASSSQGTNTEAFF.

This sequence joins TRBV6-5 and TRBJ2-7, with a weak D call TRBD1 (5 bases). CDR3 length equals 16 residues. V shed 0 bases and J shed 2 bases, with 14 bases lying between them. The V gene's germline CDR1 is MNHEY and CDR2 SVGAGI. CDR3 DNA: TGTGCCAGCAGTTACTCCCACCCACAGGAAACCTACGAGCAGTACTTC. It translates to CASSYSHPQETYEQYF.